Listed below are T cell receptor beta chains from one sample, sequenced in a study of chemoradiotherapy in HPV16-positive cancers. Sequencing was performed with immunoSEQ multiplex PCR; in TCRdb, only in-frame clones are kept and a portion is missing. This table has 30,000 to 40,000 clones, 76% appearing once. Sequencing was performed on blood, taken from a patient who underwent chemoradiotherapy. The receptors shown here come from a human donor with HPV-associated anogenital cancer. CDR3s include the opening cysteine and the closing phenylalanine or tryptophan. Each record gives: CDR3 DNA, CDR3 protein, D gene, clone size, J gene, V gene. The D gene is left open where the match is weak. Size is omitted from some rows. Given values are once, few, many or a class for expanded clones.

CDR3 DNA: TGTGCCAGCAGTATGCCCGGGACAGGCTGGCGAGCTTTCTTT
CDR3 protein: CASSMPGTGWRAFF
D gene: TRBD1
clone size: few
J gene: TRBJ1-1
V gene: TRBV27

CDR3 DNA: TGCGCCAGCAGTGGCCCTGGCGGGGGGGCTGATACGCAGTATTTT
CDR3 protein: CASSGPGGGADTQYF
D gene: TRBD2
clone size: once
J gene: TRBJ2-3
V gene: TRBV5-1

CDR3 DNA: TGTGCCAGCTCACCATTCAGTACAATGAACACTGAAGCTTTCTTT
CDR3 protein: CASSPFSTMNTEAFF
D gene: -
clone size: few
J gene: TRBJ1-1
V gene: TRBV18

CDR3 DNA: TGTGCCAGCACATTTCAGGGGGAGAGTCTATATGGCTACACCTTC
CDR3 protein: CASTFQGESLYGYTF
D gene: TRBD1
clone size: -
J gene: TRBJ1-2
V gene: TRBV19

CDR3 DNA: TGTGCCAGCAGCTGGGAAAGTAACTATGGCTACACCTTC
CDR3 protein: CASSWESNYGYTF
D gene: -
clone size: -
J gene: TRBJ1-2
V gene: TRBV7-9

CDR3 DNA: TGTGCCAGCGGTGTCCGGACAGGCGGGAGCGGCTACACCTTC
CDR3 protein: CASGVRTGGSGYTF
D gene: TRBD1
clone size: few
J gene: TRBJ1-2
V gene: TRBV5-6

CDR3 DNA: TGCGCCAGCAGTTTGGGACCGTTCGTTAATGAAAAACTGTTTTTT
CDR3 protein: CASSLGPFVNEKLFF
D gene: -
clone size: -
J gene: TRBJ1-4
V gene: TRBV5-1

CDR3 DNA: TGTGCCAGCAGCGTGTCAGGGGTCGGAAACACCATATATTTT
CDR3 protein: CASSVSGVGNTIYF
D gene: -
clone size: -
J gene: TRBJ1-3
V gene: TRBV9

CDR3 DNA: TGCGCCAGCAGTGAGTCCTCGTTCAATGAGCAGTTCTTC
CDR3 protein: CASSESSFNEQFF
D gene: -
clone size: -
J gene: TRBJ2-1
V gene: TRBV10-1

CDR3 DNA: TGTGCCATCAGAGTGGGGACAGACCGGGGGGGCTACACCTTC
CDR3 protein: CAIRVGTDRGGYTF
D gene: TRBD1
clone size: -
J gene: TRBJ1-2
V gene: TRBV10-3

CDR3 DNA: TGTGCCAGCAGCTCTACAGTGAACACTGAAGCTTTCTTT
CDR3 protein: CASSSTVNTEAFF
D gene: -
clone size: -
J gene: TRBJ1-1
V gene: TRBV9

CDR3 DNA: TGTGCCAGCAGTGCTGGCATCGATACGCAGTATTTT
CDR3 protein: CASSAGIDTQYF
D gene: -
clone size: -
J gene: TRBJ2-3
V gene: TRBV5-6

CDR3 DNA: TGTGCCAGCAGCTCCGACAGGGGTCGTTGGAATCAGCCCCAGCATTTT
CDR3 protein: CASSSDRGRWNQPQHF
D gene: TRBD1
clone size: -
J gene: TRBJ1-5
V gene: TRBV7-2

CDR3 DNA: TGTGCCAGCAGCCAAGATACTAGCGGGGGGTACAATGAGCAGTTCTTC
CDR3 protein: CASSQDTSGGYNEQFF
D gene: TRBD2
clone size: -
J gene: TRBJ2-1
V gene: TRBV14

CDR3 DNA: TGTGCCAGCAGTGCGCCCCAGGGCTCCTATGGCTACACCTTC
CDR3 protein: CASSAPQGSYGYTF
D gene: -
clone size: -
J gene: TRBJ1-2
V gene: TRBV2

CDR3 DNA: TGTGCCAGCAGTAAGGGACAAGCGAACACCGGGGAGCTGTTTTTT
CDR3 protein: CASSKGQANTGELFF
D gene: -
clone size: -
J gene: TRBJ2-2
V gene: TRBV6-1

CDR3 DNA: TGTGCCAGCGGGACAGGGGGCGATCAGCCCCAGCATTTT
CDR3 protein: CASGTGGDQPQHF
D gene: TRBD1
clone size: -
J gene: TRBJ1-5
V gene: TRBV10-3

CDR3 DNA: TGTGCCAGCAGCCCCTCCCAGGTTGTCGAAAAACTGTTTTTT
CDR3 protein: CASSPSQVVEKLFF
D gene: -
clone size: -
J gene: TRBJ1-4
V gene: TRBV7-8

CDR3 DNA: TGTGCCTGGAGTGTCTATAGAAACACCGGGGAGCTGTTTTTT
CDR3 protein: CAWSVYRNTGELFF
D gene: -
clone size: -
J gene: TRBJ2-2
V gene: TRBV30

CDR3 DNA: TGTGCCAGCAGAGGGGACGAAGCCTACGAGCAGTACTTC
CDR3 protein: CASRGDEAYEQYF
D gene: -
clone size: once
J gene: TRBJ2-7
V gene: TRBV25-1

CDR3 DNA: TGTGCCAGCAGCCACCGGGACAGGGTATTTTCCTACGAGCAGTACTTC
CDR3 protein: CASSHRDRVFSYEQYF
D gene: TRBD1
clone size: -
J gene: TRBJ2-7
V gene: TRBV13

CDR3 DNA: TGCGCCAGCAGCTTGCGATCCACAGATACGCAGTATTTT
CDR3 protein: CASSLRSTDTQYF
D gene: -
clone size: -
J gene: TRBJ2-3
V gene: TRBV5-1

CDR3 DNA: TGTGCCAGCAGCTTAGATGGGGAACAGGAAAAACTGTTTTTT
CDR3 protein: CASSLDGEQEKLFF
D gene: -
clone size: -
J gene: TRBJ1-4
V gene: TRBV7-9

CDR3 DNA: TGTGCCAGCAGTGGACAGGATCTCGATACGCAGTATTTT
CDR3 protein: CASSGQDLDTQYF
D gene: -
clone size: -
J gene: TRBJ2-3
V gene: TRBV2

CDR3 DNA: TGTGCCAGTAGTATTCAGGCCCACACTGAAGCTTTCTTT
CDR3 protein: CASSIQAHTEAFF
D gene: -
clone size: -
J gene: TRBJ1-1
V gene: TRBV19

CDR3 DNA: TGTGCCAGCAGCTTGTTGATCAGGACTAAAAACGGCTACACCTTC
CDR3 protein: CASSLLIRTKNGYTF
D gene: -
clone size: -
J gene: TRBJ1-2
V gene: TRBV5-4

CDR3 DNA: TGCAGCGCTGCTGGGACAGGGCGCGACGAGCAGTACTTC
CDR3 protein: CSAAGTGRDEQYF
D gene: TRBD1
clone size: -
J gene: TRBJ2-7
V gene: TRBV29-1

CDR3 DNA: TGTGCCAGTAGTCGCGTGGCGGGGTTGAACACTGAAGCTTTCTTT
CDR3 protein: CASSRVAGLNTEAFF
D gene: -
clone size: -
J gene: TRBJ1-1
V gene: TRBV19

CDR3 DNA: TGTGCACGGACCGGGACTAGCGAGACCCAGTACTTC
CDR3 protein: CARTGTSETQYF
D gene: TRBD2
clone size: few
J gene: TRBJ2-5
V gene: TRBV30

CDR3 DNA: TGCGCCAGCAGCGGTCTAGCGGGGGATTACAATGAGCAGTTCTTC
CDR3 protein: CASSGLAGDYNEQFF
D gene: TRBD2
clone size: -
J gene: TRBJ2-1
V gene: TRBV4-3

CDR3 DNA: TGTGCCAGATTTGGACGGCAACTAGCCAAAAACATTCAGTACTTC
CDR3 protein: CARFGRQLAKNIQYF
D gene: -
clone size: -
J gene: TRBJ2-4
V gene: TRBV6-4

CDR3 DNA: TGCGCCAGCAGCTTGCGGGGCCCCTCCTACGAGCAGTACTTC
CDR3 protein: CASSLRGPSYEQYF
D gene: -
clone size: once
J gene: TRBJ2-7
V gene: TRBV5-1

CDR3 DNA: TGTGCCAGCAGCTTAACCCGACAGGGGAACACTGAAGCTTTCTTT
CDR3 protein: CASSLTRQGNTEAFF
D gene: TRBD1
clone size: -
J gene: TRBJ1-1
V gene: TRBV11-2

CDR3 DNA: TGCGCCAGCAGCTTAGGAGGGGACACGGGGGAGCAGTACTTC
CDR3 protein: CASSLGGDTGEQYF
D gene: -
clone size: once
J gene: TRBJ2-7
V gene: TRBV5-1

CDR3 DNA: TGTGCCAGCAGTTTGACAGGGCCGCGGATGGACAAGCAGTTCTTC
CDR3 protein: CASSLTGPRMDKQFF
D gene: TRBD1
clone size: -
J gene: TRBJ2-1
V gene: TRBV6-6

CDR3 DNA: TGTGCCAGCAGCTTACCGGGGGACTATGGCTACACCTTC
CDR3 protein: CASSLPGDYGYTF
D gene: -
clone size: -
J gene: TRBJ1-2
V gene: TRBV5-4

CDR3 DNA: TGTGCCAGCAGCGGGGGTGTAGGGACGGAGACCCAGTACTTC
CDR3 protein: CASSGGVGTETQYF
D gene: -
clone size: -
J gene: TRBJ2-5
V gene: TRBV9

CDR3 DNA: TGTGCCAGCAGCTTTGGGACAGTCTCCTACGAGCAGTACTTC
CDR3 protein: CASSFGTVSYEQYF
D gene: TRBD1
clone size: -
J gene: TRBJ2-7
V gene: TRBV7-9

CDR3 DNA: TGTGCCAGCAGCTTAGGTCCAATCACAGATACGCAGTATTTT
CDR3 protein: CASSLGPITDTQYF
D gene: -
clone size: -
J gene: TRBJ2-3
V gene: TRBV11-2

CDR3 DNA: TGTGCCAGCAGCTTAGAGCCTAGCGGGAGAAACACCGGGGAGCTGTTTTTT
CDR3 protein: CASSLEPSGRNTGELFF
D gene: TRBD2
clone size: -
J gene: TRBJ2-2
V gene: TRBV7-2

CDR3 DNA: TGTGCCAGCGGGGGAGGGCGGGGTGAGCAGTTCTTC
CDR3 protein: CASGGGRGEQFF
D gene: TRBD2
clone size: once
J gene: TRBJ2-1
V gene: TRBV7-2

CDR3 DNA: TGTGCCAGCAGCGTAGACGGGGAGCAGTACTTC
CDR3 protein: CASSVDGEQYF
D gene: -
clone size: -
J gene: TRBJ2-7
V gene: TRBV9

CDR3 DNA: TGTGCCAGCAGTGTTCTCCCTCCGGGACGGCTAGGAAACACCATATATTTT
CDR3 protein: CASSVLPPGRLGNTIYF
D gene: -
clone size: few
J gene: TRBJ1-3
V gene: TRBV2

CDR3 DNA: TGTGCCACAGCGGGGACAGGGAACTACAATGAGCAGTTCTTC
CDR3 protein: CATAGTGNYNEQFF
D gene: TRBD1
clone size: -
J gene: TRBJ2-1
V gene: TRBV6-4

CDR3 DNA: TGCGCCAGCAGCTTGGGGTCAGATTCCTATGGCTACACCTTC
CDR3 protein: CASSLGSDSYGYTF
D gene: -
clone size: -
J gene: TRBJ1-2
V gene: TRBV5-1

CDR3 DNA: TGTGCCAGCAGCTTCCAGGGGGCACAAGAGACCCAGTACTTC
CDR3 protein: CASSFQGAQETQYF
D gene: TRBD1
clone size: -
J gene: TRBJ2-5
V gene: TRBV7-9

CDR3 DNA: TGTGCCAGCAGTTTTCCAAGGGGACAGATGAGCACAGATACGCAGTATTTT
CDR3 protein: CASSFPRGQMSTDTQYF
D gene: TRBD1
clone size: -
J gene: TRBJ2-3
V gene: TRBV27

CDR3 DNA: TGTGCCAGCAGTGTCGGTTTGAACTATGGCTACACCTTC
CDR3 protein: CASSVGLNYGYTF
D gene: -
clone size: once
J gene: TRBJ1-2
V gene: TRBV6-1